This TCR beta chain was observed in a study of blood T cell repertoires in COVID-19. Methods used by the authors: Estimation of nucleated cell counts relied on the amplification of reference gene primers. This table comes from immunoSEQ multiplex PCR, and its TCRdb copy is limited to in-frame clones, with some not included. The V and J calls and clone size were taken over from that table, and D and trimming were inferred from the DNA. The sample contains about 300,000 clones, 70% to 90% of which appear only once. This CDR3 is 11 amino acids long. V lost 5 bases and J lost 3, with 2 bases in between. CDR1 is MDHEN and CDR2 is SYDVKM in the germline V gene.

The receptor's source is a man aged 25 to 40 who had recovered from COVID-19. The chain links TRBV28 to TRBJ2-1; D is unresolved. The specimen was PBMCs or T cells enriched from blood (not recorded which). The DNA of the CDR3 is TGTGCCAGCAGTCTCTACAATGAGCAGTTCTTC. Residues: CASSLYNEQFF.